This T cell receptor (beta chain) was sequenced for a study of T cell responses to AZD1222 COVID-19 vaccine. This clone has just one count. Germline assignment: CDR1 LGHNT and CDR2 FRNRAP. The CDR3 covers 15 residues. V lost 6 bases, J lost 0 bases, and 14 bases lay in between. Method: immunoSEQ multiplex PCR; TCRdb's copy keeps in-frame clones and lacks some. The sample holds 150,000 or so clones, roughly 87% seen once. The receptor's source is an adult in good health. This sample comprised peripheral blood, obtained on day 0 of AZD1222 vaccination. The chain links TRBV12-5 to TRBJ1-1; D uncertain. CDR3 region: CASGSGRLMNTEAFF. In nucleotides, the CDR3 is TGTGCTAGTGGGTCCGGACGGCTGATGAACACTGAAGCTTTCTTT. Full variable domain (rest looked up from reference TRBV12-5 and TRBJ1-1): DARVTQTPRHKVTEMGQEVTMRCQPILGHNTVFWYRQTMMQGLELLAYFRNRAPLDDSGMPKDRFSAEMPDATLATLKIQPSEPRDSAVYFCASGSGRLMNTEAFFGQGTRLTVV.